This passage covers 24 T cell receptor beta chains from one sample sequenced in a study of cytomegalovirus exposure and HLA in healthy donors. A multiplex PCR was run with 60 Vbeta primers and 13 Jbeta primers. The data were produced by immunoSEQ multiplex PCR, yet TCRdb's version contains in-frame clones alone and is incomplete. Of 110,000 to 150,000 clones in the sample, more than 8% were seen once. Sequences were obtained from PBMCs. These receptors were taken from a man aged 50-59 years in good health and CMV-seronegative.

This clone came up a few times. V and J are TRBV9 and TRBJ1-2; 10 bases are shared with TRBD1. The length of the CDR3 is 14 residues. The V segment lost 0 bases and the J segment 7 bases; nucleotides outside the gene matches: 3. Per the germline V gene, CDR1 is SGDLS and CDR2 is YYNGEE. The CDR3 coding sequence is TGTGCCAGCAGCGTAGGACAGGGGGCTGGTGGCTACACCTTC. Translated, it gives CASSVGQGAGGYTF.

The rearrangement joins TRBV25-1 to TRBJ2-4; a possible D gene is TRBD1 (5 bases). The germline V and J ends were trimmed by 3 bases and 7 bases, with 7 bases remaining between them. The V gene's germline CDR1 is MGHDK and CDR2 SYGVNS. CDR3 size: 12 residues. In nucleotides, the CDR3 is TGTGCCAGCAGTGATGCAGGGAACATTCAGTACTTC. Amino acid sequence: CASSDAGNIQYF.

This clone was found a few times. V gene TRBV28 combines with J gene TRBJ2-3; tentative D call: TRBD2 (6 bases). CDR1 and CDR2 from the germline V gene are MDHEN and SYDVKM. V lost 2 bases and J lost 11, with 8 bases in between. The CDR3 covers 11 residues. This chain's CDR3 is CASSLRRGQYF. CDR3 sequence (DNA): TGTGCCAGCAGTTTACGGCGGGGGCAGTATTTT.

This clone showed up just a few times. This chain connects TRBV19 to TRBJ1-5; 7 nucleotides agree with TRBD1. Germline CDR1 is LNHDA and CDR2 is SQIVND (reference sequence). V trimming: 4 bases; J trimming: 4 bases; junction bases outside the gene matches: 1. This CDR3 is built from 13 residues. The CDR3 region has the DNA TGTGCCAGTAGTACGACAGGGAATCAGCCCCAGCATTTT. Its translation is CASSTTGNQPQHF.

J is TRBJ2-7 and V is TRBV28; TRBD1 is a possible D gene (6 bases). Trimming cost V 6 bases and J 3 bases, with 21 bases left between them. The CDR3 has 16 amino acids. CDR1 is MDHEN and CDR2 is SYDVKM in the germline V gene. This CDR3 is CASRIGRGSAVYEQYF. CDR3 DNA: TGTGCCAGCAGAATAGGAAGGGGGTCTGCGGTCTACGAGCAGTACTTC. The complete variable domain, with remaining parts taken from reference TRBV28 and TRBJ2-7, reads DVKVTQSSRYLVKRTGEKVFLECVQDMDHENMFWYRQDPGLGLRLIYFSYDVKMKEKGDIPEGYSVSREKKERFSLILESASTNQTSMYLCASRIGRGSAVYEQYFGPGTRLTVT.

This clone occurred a few times. The J gene is TRBJ2-5, the V gene TRBV5-8; D is possibly TRBD1 (6 bases). The CDR3 has 15 residues. Germline V CDR1 and CDR2: SGHTS, YDEGEE. The V gene lost 3 bases and the J gene lost 5 bases, with 17 bases spanning the gap. The CDR3 bases are TGTGCCAGCAGCTCTGGGACACCGAGAACGGAGACCCAGTACTTC. This translates into CASSSGTPRTETQYF.

This clone was counted between two and nine times. The chain joins TRBV18 to TRBJ2-2; no clear D. The V end was cut by 1 base, the J end by 5 bases, with 11 bases between. CDR1 is KGHSH and CDR2 is LQKENI in the germline V gene. The length of the CDR3 is 15 residues. This chain's CDR3 is CASSPRYAETGELFF. The DNA for the CDR3 is TGTGCCAGCTCACCACGGTACGCGGAAACCGGGGAGCTGTTTTTT.

This clone was observed a handful of times. The rearrangement links TRBV1 to TRBJ2-7; the DNA was not compared with TRBD1, the D call given in the table. TRBV1 is a pseudogene locus. The CDR3 runs 14 residues. The CDR3 coding sequence is TGCACCAGCAGCCAAGTCACCTGGGGGCACGAGCAGTACTTC. It specifies CTSSQVTWGHEQYF.

This clone was recorded a few times. The chain recombines TRBV14 with TRBJ1-1, with D maybe TRBD1 (6 bases). Germline V CDR1 and CDR2: SGHDN, FVKESK. Deletions cut 2 bases from V and 5 bases from J, with 15 bases between. This CDR3 comprises 15 residues. The CDR3 sequence: CASSQHVQGGTEAFF. The CDR3 DNA follows: TGTGCCAGCAGCCAACATGTACAGGGAGGGACTGAAGCTTTCTTT.

This chain links TRBV6-1 with TRBJ2-5; D gene uncertain. Trimming shortened V by 6 bases and J by 5 bases, and 7 bases separated the two germline ends. CDR1 is MNHNS and CDR2 is SASEGT in the germline V gene. The CDR3 is 11 amino acids. The CDR3 DNA reads TGTGCCAGCAGCGTCTATGAGACCCAGTACTTC. This gives the protein CASSVYETQYF.

This clone showed up just a few times. CDR3 bases: TGTGCCAGCTCACCACTCCCCAACGAGCAGTACTTC. Protein sequence: CASSPLPNEQYF. This sequence joins TRBV18 and TRBJ2-7; D remains ambiguous. V lost 1 base and J lost 5, with 6 bases in between. Germline-derived CDR1 and CDR2 are KGHSH and LQKENI. The CDR3 has 12 residues.

The V and J genes are TRBV5-6 and TRBJ2-1; 10 bases fit TRBD2. The CDR3 extends over 16 amino acids. In germline, CDR1 is SGHDT, CDR2 YYEEEE. V was clipped by 3 bases and J by 2 bases; unmatched bases: 5. CDR3 region: CASSSWTSGAYNEQFF. DNA of the CDR3: TGTGCCAGCAGCTCCTGGACTAGCGGAGCCTACAATGAGCAGTTCTTC.

The chain uses TRBV25-1 and TRBJ1-2, with TRBD1 matching over 9 bases. This CDR3 contains 17 residues. CDR1 and CDR2 (germline): MGHDK, SYGVNS. The ends lost 4 bases at V and 5 bases at J; junction bases unmatched: 14. The CDR3 here is CASSGRDRAISWYGYTF. CDR3 coding DNA: TGTGCCAGCAGTGGCCGGGACAGGGCAATCAGTTGGTATGGCTACACCTTC.

This clone came up a few times. V usage is TRBV6-6 and J usage is TRBJ2-1; TRBD1 matches at 7 bases. Germline lookup yields CDR1 MNHNY and CDR2 SVGAGI (reference sequence). This CDR3 is built from 15 residues. Unmatched junction bases numbered 7, after V lost 8 bases and J lost 0 bases. The CDR3 sequence: CASVTGIDSYNEQFF. As DNA, the CDR3 is TGTGCCAGCGTGACAGGGATAGACTCCTACAATGAGCAGTTCTTC.

The CDR3 reads CASSLRDSPLGGNEQFF. The CDR3 DNA reads TGCGCCAGCAGTCTCCGGGACTCGCCTTTGGGAGGCAATGAGCAGTTCTTC. The chain uses TRBV10-1 and TRBJ2-1; the D gene is possibly TRBD2 (6 bases). Germline-derived CDR1 and CDR2 are WNHNN and SYGVQD (reference sequence). The CDR3 is 17 amino acids. V was trimmed by 5 bases and J by 6 bases, leaving 23 bases between them.

This clone appeared a few times. The junction differs from germline at one of its ends, possibly a read error. The chain employs TRBV7-3 and TRBJ2-4, with D hard to call. There are 15 residues in the CDR3. The germline V gene encodes CDR1 SGHTA and CDR2 FQGTGA. The CDR3 bases are TGTGCCAGCAGCTTAACCCCCTCGACTCCAAACCTTCAGTACTTC. Protein sequence: CASSLTPSTPNLQYF.

The chain's CDR3 is CASSPRQGYTEAFF. The CDR3 DNA reads TGTGCCAGCAGCCCACGACAGGGCTACACTGAAGCTTTCTTT. The V and J genes are TRBV14 and TRBJ1-1; TRBD1 matches 7 bases. V gave up 4 bases and J gave up 3 bases; unmatched junction bases: 5. The germline V gene encodes CDR1 SGHDN and CDR2 FVKESK. This CDR3 contains 14 residues.

This clone turned up a few times. CDR3 nucleotide sequence: TGTGCCAGCAGTTACACGACAGGGTTAATGGAAAAACTGTTTTTT. As protein: CASSYTTGLMEKLFF. The V and J genes are TRBV6-5 and TRBJ1-4; 7 bases fit TRBD1. V lost 2 bases to trimming and J lost 8 bases; unmatched junction nucleotides: 8. The CDR3 runs to 15 residues. Germline V CDR1 and CDR2: MNHEY, SVGAGI.

This clone was observed a few times. The rearrangement joins TRBV5-1 to TRBJ1-4; tentative D call: TRBD1 (6 bases). Germline assignment: CDR1 SGHRS and CDR2 YFSETQ. V was clipped by 3 bases and J by 8 bases, with 17 bases between them. This CDR3 is 15 amino acids long. Written as DNA, the CDR3 is TGCGCCAGCAGCTCACAGGGACCCGTTAGGGAAAAACTGTTTTTT. Translation gives CASSSQGPVREKLFF.

The sample holds a few counts of this clone. V and J are TRBV30 and TRBJ2-5; 8 bases are shared with TRBD2. After removal of 0 bases from V and 4 bases from J, the junction contained 7 bases not matched to a gene. The germline V gene has CDR1 GTSNPN and CDR2 SVGIG (reference sequence). The CDR3 consists of 15 residues. The CDR3 DNA is TGTGCCTGGAGTGTTACGCGGGGGGTCGCAGAGACCCAGTACTTC. It is translated as CAWSVTRGVAETQYF.

This chain joins TRBV7-2 and TRBJ1-3; perhaps TRBD1 as D (5 bases). Germline values: CDR1 SGHTA, CDR2 FQGNSA. Trimming took off 8 bases at V and 1 base at J, with 15 bases between the two ends. This CDR3 contains 15 residues. The CDR3 is CASASTGQSGNTIYF. The CDR3 region has the DNA TGTGCCAGCGCTTCAACAGGCCAGTCTGGAAACACCATATATTTT.

In regard to this clone: One end of the junction is discordant with germline, which a read error may explain. The genes are TRBV7-7 and TRBJ2-1; tentatively, D is TRBD2 (7 bases). The CDR3 runs to 15 residues. Germline V gene lookup returns CDR1 SSHAT and CDR2 FNYEAQ (reference sequence). Here the CDR3 reads CASSLDDGGRGEQFF. In DNA, the CDR3 is TGTGCTAGCAGCTTAGATGACGGGGGGCGTGGTGAGCAGTTCTTC.

This rearrangement joins TRBV30 to TRBJ2-5, with D possibly being TRBD2 (6 bases). Per germline, CDR1 GTSNPN and CDR2 SVGIG (reference sequence). V lost 0 bases and J lost 4, with 12 bases in between. This CDR3 comprises 14 residues. CDR3 nucleotides: TGTGCCTGGAGTGTAAATCACGGGGGAGAGACCCAGTACTTC. Residues: CAWSVNHGGETQYF.

This clone was seen only a few times. V and J are TRBV6-1 and TRBJ2-2; D not resolved. V gave up 5 bases and J gave up 2 bases, with 9 bases separating them. CDR1 and CDR2 (germline): MNHNS, SASEGT. The CDR3 covers 14 residues. CDR3 nucleotide sequence: TGTGCCAGCAGTCCACAAACAAACACCGGGGAGCTGTTTTTT. Translated, it gives CASSPQTNTGELFF.